One and the same sample provided the 21 T cell receptor beta chains below, sequenced in a study of T cells in Graves' hyperthyroidism and ophthalmopathy. From RNA transcripts, TCR beta CDR3 regions were amplified. With the HTBI primer set, the TCR CDR3 went through a first round of RT-PCR. TCRdb re-derived calls from the multiplex PCR reads in MiXCR, one entry per CDR3 protein. The top ten clones hold 40% of a sample with about 380,000 distinct CDR3 sequences, approximately 18% of them seen once. Sequencing was carried out using blood. Source of these receptors: a man aged 18-30 years with Graves' ophthalmopathy.

A few counts support this clonotype. CDR3 protein: CASSTGQVQETQYF. The CDR3 coding sequence is TGTGCCAGCAGCACCGGACAGGTACAAGAGACCCAGTACTTC. The V gene is TRBV13, the J gene TRBJ2-5; 7 bases agree with TRBD1. The V segment lost 5 bases and the J segment 2 bases; nucleotides outside the gene matches: 5. Per the germline V gene, CDR1 is PRHDT and CDR2 is FYEKMQ (reference sequence). This CDR3 has 14 residues.

This clonotype was picked up many times. The genes are TRBV11-1 and TRBJ1-1, with unresolved D. V gave up 5 bases and J gave up 0 bases, with 7 bases separating them. CDR3 size: 13 residues. Germline CDR1 reads SGHAT; CDR2 reads FQDESV (reference sequence). The CDR3 is CASSPSMNTEAFF. CDR3 DNA: TGTGCCAGCAGCCCAAGCATGAACACTGAAGCTTTCTTT.

This clonotype came up many times. This chain links TRBV11-2 with TRBJ2-7, with 7 bases lining up with TRBD1. With V trimmed by 1 base and J by 4 bases, 7 bases remained unmatched. CDR3 length: 15 residues. Germline V gene data show CDR1 as SGHAT and CDR2 as FQNNGV. The chain's CDR3 is CASSLGQGEVYEQYF. CDR3 DNA: TGTGCCAGCAGCTTAGGGCAGGGGGAAGTGTACGAGCAGTACTTC.

The V call is TRBV6-4, the J call TRBJ1-6; a possible D gene is TRBD1 (5 bases). The CDR3 runs 14 residues. V was clipped by 5 bases and J by 7 bases, with 12 bases between them. Germline assignment: CDR1 MRHNA and CDR2 SNTAGT. The CDR3 DNA reads as TGTGCCAGCAGTCAGGGTGATGACAATTCACCCCTCCACTTT. Translation: CASSQGDDNSPLHF.

In its sample, this clonotype was seen a few times. The J gene is TRBJ1-2, the V gene TRBV19; D unclear. The CDR3 spans 14 residues. V lost 7 bases to trimming and J lost 4 bases, with 16 bases between them. Germline values: CDR1 LNHDA, CDR2 SQIVND (reference sequence). CDR3 region: CASTRKAGFYGYTF. For the CDR3, the DNA is TGTGCCAGTACGAGGAAGGCGGGTTTCTATGGCTACACCTTC.

This clonotype appeared a few times. This chain links TRBV7-9 with TRBJ2-7, with a weak D call TRBD1 (6 bases). V lost 5 bases and J lost 6, with 17 bases in between. CDR1 is SEHNR, CDR2 FQNEAQ, per germline (reference sequence). The CDR3 contains 14 residues. The DNA of the CDR3 is TGTGCCAGCAGCACCTCAGGGGATGTAGGCGAGCAGTACTTC. It translates to CASSTSGDVGEQYF.

This clonotype was picked up many times. The rearrangement joins TRBV10-3 to TRBJ1-2; possible D gene TRBD1, 5 bases. Looked up from germline, CDR1 is ENHRY and CDR2 is SYGVKD. V was trimmed by 6 bases and J by 7 bases, leaving 15 bases between them. CDR3 size: 13 residues. The CDR3 region is CAISLRDLRGYTF. The CDR3 DNA reads TGTGCCATCAGCCTCCGGGACCTCCGTGGCTACACCTTC.

This clonotype appeared a few times. The J gene is TRBJ2-7, the V gene TRBV7-9, with D uncertain. Trimming cost V 8 bases and J 1 base, with 15 bases left between them. Germline loops: CDR1 SEHNR, CDR2 FQNEAQ (reference sequence). The CDR3 loop spans 14 amino acids. The CDR3 loop reads CASAPQGTSYEQYF. CDR3 sequence (DNA): TGTGCCAGCGCCCCCCAAGGCACTTCCTACGAGCAGTACTTC.

The table lists this clonotype with many counts. V is TRBV3-1 and J is TRBJ2-1, with unresolved D. This CDR3 region has 14 residues. Germline loops: CDR1 LGHDT, CDR2 YNNKEL (reference sequence). V was cut by 0 bases and J by 7 bases, with 10 bases left in between. As DNA, the CDR3 is TGTGCCAGCAGCCAAGAGATCGCCAGGAATGAGCAGTTCTTC. This sequence encodes CASSQEIARNEQFF.

This clonotype was detected ten times or more. The chain joins TRBV2 to TRBJ1-5, with a weak D call TRBD1 (6 bases). The CDR3 runs to 15 residues. In germline, CDR1 is SNHLY, CDR2 FYNNEI. V dropped 7 bases and J dropped 0 bases, with 13 bases sitting between them. This chain's CDR3 is CASTPWGASNQPQHF. The CDR3 DNA reads as TGTGCCAGCACCCCGTGGGGGGCTAGCAATCAGCCCCAGCATTTT.

The rearrangement uses TRBV4-1 and TRBJ1-1; D remains unclear. The ends were cut back, 1 base at V and 3 bases at J, with 15 bases in the middle. Germline CDR1 and CDR2: MGHRA and YSYEKL. The CDR3 extends over 16 amino acids. CDR3 sequence reads: CASSQVGRSPDTEAFF. The CDR3 DNA is TGCGCCAGCAGCCAAGTTGGGCGGTCCCCGGACACTGAAGCTTTCTTT.

The V gene is TRBV18, the J gene TRBJ1-1, with 9 nucleotides matching TRBD1. Trimming removed 0 bases from V and 0 bases from J; junction bases left unmatched: 2. In germline, CDR1 is KGHSH, CDR2 LQKENI. This CDR3 comprises 16 residues. In DNA, the CDR3 is TGTGCCAGCTCACCACCGGGGACAGGGATGAACACTGAAGCTTTCTTT. Translation gives CASSPPGTGMNTEAFF.

This clonotype was seen a few times. The chain has TRBV7-6 and TRBJ1-1, with no clear D. V gave up 5 bases and J gave up 4 bases, with 17 bases separating them. The germline V gene encodes CDR1 SGHVS and CDR2 FNYEAQ. This CDR3 is built from 15 residues. The CDR3 here is CASSPTHGGVTEAFF. The CDR3 bases are TGTGCCAGCAGCCCCACCCATGGCGGGGTCACTGAAGCTTTCTTT.

This clonotype has only a few counts. Since a much larger clone is just one base distant, this may be a read error. The chain has TRBV2 and TRBJ2-1, with 10 bases lining up with TRBD2. Germline lookup yields CDR1 SNHLY and CDR2 FYNNEI. V was clipped by 7 bases and J by 6 bases; unmatched bases: 15. This CDR3 region has 17 residues. This CDR3 is CASTEAGGAPPCNEQFF. Written as DNA, the CDR3 is TGTGCCAGCACGGAAGCGGGGGGGGCTCCCCCCTGCAATGAGCAGTTCTTC.

This clonotype showed up many times. The CDR3 bases are TGTGCCAGCAGCCGGACCCCAACTTCCACTGAAGCTTTCTTT. This gives the protein CASSRTPTSTEAFF. The V and J genes are TRBV12-3 or TRBV12-4 and TRBJ1-1, with D uncertain. V lost 6 bases and J lost 4, with 15 bases in between. The CDR3 sequence is 14 residues long.

This clonotype came up many times. The chain has TRBV11-1 and TRBJ1-1, with D unclear. CDR1 and CDR2 from the germline V gene are SGHAT and FQDESV (reference sequence). This CDR3 region has 13 residues. Trimming took 3 bases from V and 4 from J, leaving 9 bases between them. The CDR3 nucleotides read TGTGCCAGCAGCTTGAGGTGGGGCACTGAAGCTTTCTTT. Amino acid sequence: CASSLRWGTEAFF.

This clonotype was seen only a few times. This may come from a read error, since a much larger clone is one base off. The chain uses TRBV2 and TRBJ2-1; TRBD2 matches 15 bases. The CDR3 sequence is 15 residues long. The V segment lost 7 bases and the J segment 9 bases; nucleotides outside the gene matches: 7. Germline V gene lookup returns CDR1 SNHLY and CDR2 FYNNEI. CDR3 DNA: TGTGCCAGCACCGGGACTAGCGGGGGGCGGGGTGAGCAGTTCTTC. Translating gives CASTGTSGGRGEQFF.

The chain's CDR3 is CASSEQRTGVFGEQFF. In DNA, the CDR3 is TGTGCCAGCAGTGAACAGCGGACAGGGGTTTTTGGTGAGCAGTTCTTC. This chain connects TRBV25-1 to TRBJ2-1, with 9 nucleotides matching TRBD1. With 2 bases clipped from V and 9 bases from J, the junction kept 11 bases outside the gene matches. CDR3 length: 16 amino acids. Germline assignment: CDR1 MGHDK and CDR2 SYGVNS.

The table lists this clonotype with many counts. This chain links TRBV20-1 with TRBJ2-1; 9 bases fit TRBD2. The CDR3 is 15 amino acids. Germline V lookup: CDR1 DFQATT, CDR2 SNEGSKA (reference sequence). Losses at the gene ends were 3 bases for V and 3 bases for J; bases not matched to a gene: 6. The CDR3: CSASLAGTFYNEQFF. CDR3 sequence (DNA): TGCAGTGCTAGTCTAGCGGGGACTTTCTACAATGAGCAGTTCTTC.

This clonotype was seen ten or more times. This chain links TRBV7-9 with TRBJ2-7; the D is unclear. V lost 8 bases to trimming and J lost 0 bases, with 14 bases between them. The CDR3 is 14 amino acids. CDR1 is SEHNR and CDR2 is FQNEAQ in the germline V gene (reference sequence). The CDR3 protein is CASSQIPSSYEQYF. The CDR3 nucleotides read TGTGCCAGCTCTCAAATACCGAGCTCCTACGAGCAGTACTTC.

The chain joins TRBV25-1 to TRBJ2-7; perhaps D is TRBD1 or TRBD2 (5 bases each). Trimming took off 5 bases at V and 3 bases at J, with 11 bases between the two ends. Per germline, CDR1 MGHDK and CDR2 SYGVNS. This CDR3 comprises 13 residues. The CDR3 is CASSPGLIYEQYF. CDR3 DNA: TGTGCCAGCAGTCCGGGGCTAATCTACGAGCAGTACTTC.